The 21 T cell receptor beta chains reported below all come from one sample, sequenced in a study of CD4 T cells in relation to SARS-CoV-2 and coronaviruses. Before the COVID-19 pandemic, during about 2011-2019, CD4+ T cells were taken from unexposed donors. Isolation of CD4+ T cells took place after around eleven days in culture. Here immunoSEQ multiplex PCR was the method, and the copy in TCRdb shows in-frame clones only, minus some. The table records roughly 19,000 clones, roughly 76% of them present only once. These receptors have no known antigen. Specimen: CD4+ T cells from PBMCs, cultured in vitro. These receptors all come from a human donor in good health.

The rearrangement joins TRBV5-1 to TRBJ1-2; D not certain. V gave up 3 bases and J gave up 0 bases, with 0 bases separating them. This CDR3 contains 11 residues. Germline lookup yields CDR1 SGHRS and CDR2 YFSETQ. CDR3 protein: CASSSNYGYTF. In DNA form, the CDR3 reads TGCGCCAGCAGCTCTAACTATGGCTACACCTTC.

The sample holds a few counts of this clone. The chain employs TRBV7-9 and TRBJ1-5; no clear D. Trimming took 4 bases from V and 0 from J, leaving 10 bases between them. From germline, CDR1 is SEHNR and CDR2 FQNEAQ (reference sequence). CDR3 length: 15 residues. For the CDR3, the DNA is TGTGCCAGCAGCTCAACGGGCAATAGCAATCAGCCCCAGCATTTT. Amino acids: CASSSTGNSNQPQHF.

The chain joins TRBV19 to TRBJ2-5; 7 nucleotides line up with TRBD1. CDR3 length: 14 residues. The germline gives CDR1 LNHDA, CDR2 SQIVND (reference sequence). V shed 5 bases, J shed 2 bases, and the junction held 5 bases outside the gene matches. The CDR3 DNA reads as TGTGCCAGTAGTCCGGACAGGCGACAAGAGACCCAGTACTTC. The encoded protein is CASSPDRRQETQYF.

The rearrangement uses TRBV27 and TRBJ2-7, with D unresolved. The ends were cut back, 6 bases at V and 5 bases at J, with 20 bases in the middle. Germline V gives CDR1 MNHEY, CDR2 SMNVEV (reference sequence). This CDR3 has 15 amino acids. CDR3 in amino acids: CASSPRPWGWNEQYF. As DNA, the CDR3 is TGTGCCAGCAGCCCTCGCCCGTGGGGTTGGAACGAGCAGTACTTC.

The genes are TRBV5-1 and TRBJ2-5; 9 bases are a match to TRBD2. This CDR3 contains 15 residues. CDR1 SGHRS and CDR2 YFSETQ come from the germline V gene. Trimming took 4 bases from V and 5 from J; bases not matched to a gene: 9. CDR3 residues: CASSMGDSGGETQYF. In DNA, the CDR3 is TGCGCCAGCAGCATGGGGGACAGCGGGGGGGAGACCCAGTACTTC.

The chain is built from TRBV3-1 (or the pseudogene TRBV3-2) and TRBJ1-1; D is ambiguous. The ends were cut back, 3 bases at V and 5 bases at J, with 10 bases in the middle. This CDR3 is 13 amino acids long. Germline lookup yields CDR1 LGHDT and CDR2 YNNKEL (reference sequence). The CDR3 DNA is TGTGCCAGCAGCCAGGGTTTTATTACTGAAGCTTTCTTT. Protein sequence: CASSQGFITEAFF.

V is TRBV3-1 (or the pseudogene TRBV3-2) and J is TRBJ1-1; 7 bases are shared with TRBD1. Trimming at V came to 6 bases and at J to 3 bases, leaving 7 bases not matched to a gene. Germline V gene lookup returns CDR1 LGHDT and CDR2 YNNKEL (reference sequence). This CDR3 comprises 14 residues. The CDR3 DNA reads as TGTGCCAGCAGTCAAATCGGGACAGACACTGAAGCTTTCTTT. Encoded protein: CASSQIGTDTEAFF.

The CDR3 region is CATSDFSGYGTDTQYF. The CDR3 DNA reads TGTGCCACCAGTGATTTTAGTGGTTACGGCACAGATACGCAGTATTTT. The chain links TRBV24-1 to TRBJ2-3; no clear D gene. Trimming stripped 1 base from V and 1 base from J, with 11 bases between. Germline V gives CDR1 KGHDR, CDR2 SFDVKD. The CDR3 has 16 residues.

In nucleotides, the CDR3 is TGTGCCAGCAGCTTGCCGGGACAGGGTTCCGCGGACACTGAAGCTTTCTTT. Translating it yields CASSLPGQGSADTEAFF. The chain links TRBV5-6 to TRBJ1-1; TRBD1 aligns across 9 bases. CDR1 and CDR2 (germline): SGHDT, YYEEEE. The CDR3 is 17 residues long. With V trimmed by 1 base and J by 3 bases, 10 bases remained unmatched.

CDR3 sequence reads: CASSRGLAEQETQYF. Written as DNA, the CDR3 is TGTGCCAGTAGTCGGGGACTAGCGGAACAAGAGACCCAGTACTTC. V gene TRBV19 combines with J gene TRBJ2-5, with 11 positions matching TRBD2. Unmatched junction bases numbered 4, after V lost 5 bases and J lost 2 bases. Looked up from germline, CDR1 is LNHDA and CDR2 is SQIVND (reference sequence). The CDR3 consists of 15 residues.

The chain joins TRBV28 to TRBJ2-7; 7 bases map to TRBD2. V lost 3 bases to trimming and J lost 4 bases; unmatched junction nucleotides: 9. From germline, CDR1 is MDHEN and CDR2 SYDVKM. This CDR3 is built from 15 residues. The CDR3: CASSLASGPPYEQYF. As DNA, the CDR3 is TGTGCCAGCAGTTTGGCTAGCGGACCCCCTTACGAGCAGTACTTC.

V and J are TRBV9 and TRBJ1-3, with a possible D match to TRBD1 (6 bases). The length of the CDR3 is 16 residues. Per germline, CDR1 SGDLS and CDR2 YYNGEE. V was pared by 0 bases and J by 0 bases, with 10 bases between. The CDR3 is CASSVVGGLSGNTIYF. Written as DNA, the CDR3 is TGTGCCAGCAGCGTAGTGGGGGGCCTCTCTGGAAACACCATATATTTT.

The CDR3 spells CASSPAGGPYEQYF. DNA of the CDR3: TGCGCCAGCAGTCCAGCGGGAGGGCCTTACGAGCAGTACTTC. The chain joins TRBV5-1 to TRBJ2-7, with 10 bases identical to TRBD2. The V segment lost 5 bases and the J segment 4 bases; nucleotides outside the gene matches: 6. The CDR3 is 14 amino acids. Germline V gene lookup returns CDR1 SGHRS and CDR2 YFSETQ.

The V call is TRBV4-1, the J call TRBJ1-3, with D tentatively TRBD1 (5 bases). CDR1 is MGHRA and CDR2 is YSYEKL in the germline V gene. The V and J ends lost 1 base and 2 bases respectively, with 9 bases between them. The CDR3 is 15 residues long. The CDR3 is CASSQGGRAGNTIYF. The CDR3 DNA reads TGCGCCAGCAGCCAAGGGGGCAGGGCTGGAAACACCATATATTTT.

This clone was seen just once. V gene TRBV28 combines with J gene TRBJ2-7; 10 positions agree with TRBD2. The germline V gene has CDR1 MDHEN and CDR2 SYDVKM. The CDR3 has 15 residues. J gave up 0 bases and V 5 bases, and 4 bases lay outside the gene matches. In DNA form, the CDR3 reads TGTGCCAGCAGTCCAACTAGCGGGGTCTCCTACGAGCAGTACTTC. It codes for CASSPTSGVSYEQYF. The full variable domain, its missing parts supplied by reference TRBV28 and TRBJ2-7, is DVKVTQSSRYLVKRTGEKVFLECVQDMDHENMFWYRQDPGLGLRLIYFSYDVKMKEKGDIPEGYSVSREKKERFSLILESASTNQTSMYLCASSPTSGVSYEQYFGPGTRLTVT.

This sequence joins TRBV30 and TRBJ1-2, with D hard to call. CDR1 is GTSNPN and CDR2 is SVGIG in the germline V gene (reference sequence). V lost 1 base and J 4 bases, leaving 10 bases between the germline ends. This CDR3 comprises 13 residues. The CDR3 is CAWSDAVGYGYTF. In DNA, the CDR3 is TGTGCCTGGAGTGACGCGGTCGGCTATGGCTACACCTTC.

The chain carries TRBV9 and TRBJ2-3, with 9 bases aligning to TRBD2. CDR3 size: 15 residues. Germline CDR1 is SGDLS and CDR2 is YYNGEE. Trimming removed 4 bases from V and 1 base from J; junction bases left unmatched: 4. In DNA form, the CDR3 reads TGTGCCAGCAGCTTTAGCGGGAGCGGCACAGATACGCAGTATTTT. Encoded protein: CASSFSGSGTDTQYF. Full variable domain (missing parts from reference TRBV9 and TRBJ2-3): DSGVTQTPKHLITATGQRVTLRCSPRSGDLSVYWYQQSLDQGLQFLIQYYNGEERAKGNILERFSAQQFPDLHSELNLSSLELGDSALYFCASSFSGSGTDTQYFGPGTRLTVL.

This chain joins TRBV6-2 or TRBV6-3 and TRBJ2-5; the match to TRBD1 covers 11 bases. CDR3 size: 14 residues. From germline, CDR1 is MNHEY and CDR2 SVGEGT. The V segment lost 5 bases and the J segment 4 bases; nucleotides outside the gene matches: 3. DNA for the CDR3: TGTGCCAGCAGTCAGGGACAGGGGGTAGAGACCCAGTACTTC. Translating it yields CASSQGQGVETQYF.

The J gene is TRBJ1-1, the V gene TRBV29-1, with D perhaps TRBD1 (6 bases). Trimming removed 4 bases from V and 5 bases from J, with 8 bases in between. This CDR3 region has 11 residues. Per the germline V gene, CDR1 is SQVTM and CDR2 is ANQGSEA. The CDR3 DNA sequence: TGCAGCGTTGTAACAGGGACTGAAGCTTTCTTT. It yields the protein CSVVTGTEAFF.

The chain recombines TRBV6-5 with TRBJ2-1; D is possibly TRBD2 (6 bases). V was pared by 6 bases and J by 5 bases, with 14 bases between. The CDR3 spans 14 residues. Germline loops: CDR1 MNHEY, CDR2 SVGAGI. The CDR3, as DNA: TGTGCCAGCAGCCTCTCGGGAGTGGACAATGAGCAGTTCTTC. Its translation: CASSLSGVDNEQFF.

This clone was seen only a few times. The V gene is TRBV27, the J gene TRBJ2-1, with D possibly TRBD2 on 6 matching bases. CDR3 length: 13 residues. Looked up from germline, CDR1 is MNHEY and CDR2 is SMNVEV (reference sequence). The germline V and J ends were trimmed by 3 bases and 11 bases, with 14 bases remaining between them. CDR3 residues: CASSFGDGGKQFF. Written as DNA, the CDR3 is TGTGCCAGCAGTTTCGGGGATGGCGGGAAGCAGTTCTTC.